The 22 T cell receptor beta chains in this list originate from one sample, sequenced in a study of T cells in Graves' hyperthyroidism and ophthalmopathy. There were TCR beta CDR3 regions amplified from RNA transcripts. When the TCR CDR3 underwent first-round RT-PCR, the HTBI primer set was used. TCRdb used MiXCR to reprocess the multiplex PCR reads, holding one entry per CDR3 protein. The sample includes 300,000 to 450,000 distinct CDR3 sequences, 14% to 15% of them seen just once. The sample taken for sequencing was blood. These receptors originate from a woman between 25 and 40 years old with Graves' hyperthyroidism.

This clonotype was seen repeatedly, ten times or more. The chain employs TRBV20-1 and TRBJ2-5; TRBD1 aligns across 7 bases. The CDR3 is made up of 13 amino acids. CDR1 is DFQATT and CDR2 is SNEGSKA in the germline V gene (reference sequence). V dropped 3 bases and J dropped 5; count of bases not matched to a gene: 6. Written as DNA, the CDR3 is TGCAGTGCTAGTGGGGAACAGGGGGAGACCCAGTACTTC. Protein product: CSASGEQGETQYF.

This clonotype was counted ten times or more. The V and J genes are TRBV5-1 and TRBJ1-1; unclear D gene. Trimming took 0 bases from V and 1 from J, leaving 4 bases between them. CDR1 and CDR2 (germline): SGHRS, YFSETQ. The length of the CDR3 is 13 residues. The CDR3 coding sequence is TGCGCCAGCAGCTTGGTCTCGAACACTGAAGCTTTCTTT. Its protein is CASSLVSNTEAFF.

CDR3: CAWIGAGGSSEAFF. In DNA, the CDR3 is TGTGCCTGGATAGGGGCAGGGGGGTCCTCTGAAGCTTTCTTT. This chain uses TRBV30 with TRBJ1-1; 7 nucleotides align to TRBD1. V shed 4 bases and J 6 bases; nucleotides not matched to a gene: 11. Germline CDR1 reads GTSNPN; CDR2 reads SVGIG (reference sequence). This CDR3 has 14 residues.

There are many counts of this clonotype. The chain links TRBV10-3 to TRBJ2-5, with TRBD2 matching over 7 bases. The germline V gene encodes CDR1 ENHRY and CDR2 SYGVKD. V lost 2 bases, J lost 4 bases, and 7 bases stayed unmatched. This CDR3 is 15 amino acids long. The DNA of the CDR3 is TGTGCCATCAGTGAGCCATCGGCGGGAGTAGAGACCCAGTACTTC. Residues: CAISEPSAGVETQYF.

V is TRBV9 and J is TRBJ2-6; the D is unclear. Trimming left V 3 bases short and J 2 bases short, with 12 bases between. Looked up from germline, CDR1 is SGDLS and CDR2 is YYNGEE. This CDR3 is built from 16 residues. The CDR3 reads CASSAAPAPGANVLTF. CDR3 DNA sequence: TGTGCCAGCAGCGCTGCCCCCGCCCCTGGGGCCAACGTCCTGACTTTC.

This clonotype turned up a few times. The chain has TRBV30 and TRBJ2-7, with TRBD1 matching over 8 bases. With V trimmed by 1 base and J by 5 bases, 1 base remained unmatched. Germline CDR1 and CDR2: GTSNPN and SVGIG (reference sequence). The CDR3 runs to 12 residues. The CDR3 spells CAWSGTGHEQYF. CDR3 DNA sequence: TGTGCCTGGAGTGGGACAGGGCACGAGCAGTACTTC.

This clonotype was observed at least ten times. The CDR3: CASSPNWGNTEAFF. DNA of the CDR3: TGTGCCAGCAGCCCGAACTGGGGGAACACTGAAGCTTTCTTT. The rearrangement uses TRBV3-1 and TRBJ1-1; the D is unclear. The V gene lost 4 bases and the J gene lost 1 base, with 10 bases spanning the gap. CDR1 and CDR2 from the germline V gene are LGHDT and YNNKEL (reference sequence). The CDR3 runs 14 residues.

The rearrangement links TRBV7-2 to TRBJ1-4; D is ambiguous. Germline V gives CDR1 SGHTA, CDR2 FQGNSA. Trimming removed 5 bases at V and 5 bases at J, with 12 bases between. This CDR3 has 14 amino acids. The CDR3 loop reads CASSRRTLNEKLFF. The CDR3 DNA reads TGTGCCAGCAGCCGCCGGACCTTGAATGAAAAACTGTTTTTT.

The table lists this clonotype with many counts. The genes are TRBV12-3 or TRBV12-4 and TRBJ2-5, with 11 bases matching TRBD1. Unmatched junction bases numbered 7, after V lost 5 bases and J lost 5 bases. CDR3 length: 15 residues. The CDR3 protein is CASSPGQGGRETQYF. CDR3 DNA: TGTGCCAGCAGTCCGGGACAGGGGGGGCGGGAGACCCAGTACTTC.

This clonotype was picked up many times. This chain connects TRBV11-2 to TRBJ1-1; 7 nucleotides align to TRBD1. Trimming took 5 bases from V and 0 from J; bases not matched to a gene: 0. Germline V gives CDR1 SGHAT, CDR2 FQNNGV. The CDR3 spans 13 residues. CDR3 nucleotides: TGTGCCAGCAGCGGACAGGTGAACACTGAAGCTTTCTTT. This sequence encodes CASSGQVNTEAFF.

This clonotype was recorded at least ten times. The CDR3 here is CVCGNQETQYF. Here the CDR3 DNA reads TGTGTCTGCGGGAACCAAGAGACCCAGTACTTC. This chain connects TRBV30 to TRBJ2-5, with D tentatively TRBD2 (6 bases). This CDR3 has 11 residues. The germline V gene has CDR1 GTSNPN and CDR2 SVGIG (reference sequence).

A few counts support this clonotype. The rearrangement links TRBV4-2 to TRBJ2-7; D uncertain. Trimming took off 1 base at V and 0 bases at J, with 7 bases between the two ends. Germline V gives CDR1 LGHNA, CDR2 YNFKEQ. This CDR3 spans 14 amino acids. The CDR3 region has the DNA TGTGCCAGCAGCCAAGCCGCGAGCTCCTACGAGCAGTACTTC. Translating it yields CASSQAASSYEQYF.

J is TRBJ2-7 and V is TRBV11-1; D unresolved. Trimming took off 2 bases at V and 3 bases at J, with 11 bases between the two ends. CDR3 length: 14 residues. Germline V lookup: CDR1 SGHAT, CDR2 FQDESV (reference sequence). CDR3 region: CASSLLSADYEQYF. CDR3 DNA sequence: TGTGCCAGCAGCTTATTGTCGGCAGACTACGAGCAGTACTTC.

The chain joins TRBV24-1 to TRBJ2-5, with unresolved D. The CDR3 runs 12 residues. Germline V lookup: CDR1 KGHDR, CDR2 SFDVKD. V was pared by 5 bases and J by 4 bases, with 7 bases between. CDR3 DNA: TGTGCCACCAGTGGGAGCCCAGAGACCCAGTACTTC. Translating gives CATSGSPETQYF.

This clonotype was found a few times. The V gene is TRBV7-9, the J gene TRBJ1-5; D remains ambiguous. The V end lost 2 bases, the J end lost 1 base, and 6 bases lay between the germline ends. This CDR3 has 14 residues. Germline V gives CDR1 SEHNR, CDR2 FQNEAQ (reference sequence). The CDR3 bases are TGTGCCAGCAGCTTAAGCATAAGCAATCAGCCCCAGCATTTT. This translates into CASSLSISNQPQHF.

The genes are TRBV29-1 and TRBJ2-7; 7 bases match TRBD1. The CDR3 runs 12 residues. Germline trimming cut 8 bases from V and 0 bases from J; bases unmatched to any gene: 4. Germline assignment: CDR1 SQVTM and CDR2 ANQGSEA. CDR3 region: CSTRDSSYEQYF. The CDR3 nucleotides are TGCAGCACTCGGGACAGCTCCTACGAGCAGTACTTC.

This clonotype was counted ten times or more. The V gene is TRBV28, the J gene TRBJ2-2, with D possibly being TRBD2 (5 bases). Between the trimmed V and J ends, which lost 7 bases and 5 bases, there was a span of 17 bases. Germline V gene sequence: CDR1 MDHEN, CDR2 SYDVKM. The CDR3 totals 15 residues. CDR3 DNA sequence: TGTGCCAGCACCCCCAGGACCCCGGGGACCGGGGAGCTGTTTTTT. This encodes CASTPRTPGTGELFF.

This clonotype was detected ten times or more. The V gene is TRBV7-8, the J gene TRBJ2-1, with 13 nucleotides matching TRBD2. Germline trimming cut 1 base from V and 9 bases from J; bases unmatched to any gene: 6. CDR3 length: 16 amino acids. CDR1 and CDR2 (germline): SGHVS, FQNEAQ. The CDR3 sequence: CASSLGLAGGSGEQFF. The CDR3 coding sequence is TGTGCCAGCAGCTTAGGACTAGCGGGAGGATCGGGTGAGCAGTTCTTC.

The J gene is TRBJ1-1, the V gene TRBV20-1; perhaps TRBD1 as D (6 bases). The V end lost 8 bases, the J end lost 4 bases, and 14 bases lay between the germline ends. Germline CDR1 reads DFQATT; CDR2 reads SNEGSKA (reference sequence). The CDR3 runs to 12 residues. The CDR3, as DNA: TGCAGTCCAGGGGTGAGCCGCACTGAAGCTTTCTTT. Translated, it gives CSPGVSRTEAFF.

This clonotype occurred many times. CDR3 coding DNA: TGTGCCAGCTCACCAACTAGCGGGGGTCCAGATACGCAGTATTTT. It is translated as CASSPTSGGPDTQYF. The rearrangement links TRBV18 to TRBJ2-3, with 11 nucleotides matching TRBD2. CDR3 length equals 15 residues. From germline, CDR1 is KGHSH and CDR2 LQKENI. The J segment lost 4 bases and the V segment lost 2 bases, leaving 2 bases of the junction unmatched.

This clonotype was seen many times. This chain connects TRBV11-2 to TRBJ1-5, with D unclear. Germline V gene data show CDR1 as SGHAT and CDR2 as FQNNGV. The CDR3 runs to 13 residues. Trimming left V 2 bases short and J 5 bases short, with 7 bases between. CDR3 loop: CASSLSRDQPQHF. The CDR3 DNA follows: TGTGCCAGCAGCTTATCCCGGGATCAGCCCCAGCATTTT.

This clonotype was picked up many times. The V and J genes are TRBV30 and TRBJ2-3; a weak D match, TRBD2 (7 bases). Trimming cost V 1 base and J 5 bases, with 16 bases left between them. There are 15 residues in the CDR3. CDR1 is GTSNPN and CDR2 is SVGIG in the germline V gene (reference sequence). The DNA of the CDR3 is TGTGCCTGGAGTGCGGGGGGCTCTCTCAAAGATACGCAGTATTTT. Translation gives CAWSAGGSLKDTQYF.